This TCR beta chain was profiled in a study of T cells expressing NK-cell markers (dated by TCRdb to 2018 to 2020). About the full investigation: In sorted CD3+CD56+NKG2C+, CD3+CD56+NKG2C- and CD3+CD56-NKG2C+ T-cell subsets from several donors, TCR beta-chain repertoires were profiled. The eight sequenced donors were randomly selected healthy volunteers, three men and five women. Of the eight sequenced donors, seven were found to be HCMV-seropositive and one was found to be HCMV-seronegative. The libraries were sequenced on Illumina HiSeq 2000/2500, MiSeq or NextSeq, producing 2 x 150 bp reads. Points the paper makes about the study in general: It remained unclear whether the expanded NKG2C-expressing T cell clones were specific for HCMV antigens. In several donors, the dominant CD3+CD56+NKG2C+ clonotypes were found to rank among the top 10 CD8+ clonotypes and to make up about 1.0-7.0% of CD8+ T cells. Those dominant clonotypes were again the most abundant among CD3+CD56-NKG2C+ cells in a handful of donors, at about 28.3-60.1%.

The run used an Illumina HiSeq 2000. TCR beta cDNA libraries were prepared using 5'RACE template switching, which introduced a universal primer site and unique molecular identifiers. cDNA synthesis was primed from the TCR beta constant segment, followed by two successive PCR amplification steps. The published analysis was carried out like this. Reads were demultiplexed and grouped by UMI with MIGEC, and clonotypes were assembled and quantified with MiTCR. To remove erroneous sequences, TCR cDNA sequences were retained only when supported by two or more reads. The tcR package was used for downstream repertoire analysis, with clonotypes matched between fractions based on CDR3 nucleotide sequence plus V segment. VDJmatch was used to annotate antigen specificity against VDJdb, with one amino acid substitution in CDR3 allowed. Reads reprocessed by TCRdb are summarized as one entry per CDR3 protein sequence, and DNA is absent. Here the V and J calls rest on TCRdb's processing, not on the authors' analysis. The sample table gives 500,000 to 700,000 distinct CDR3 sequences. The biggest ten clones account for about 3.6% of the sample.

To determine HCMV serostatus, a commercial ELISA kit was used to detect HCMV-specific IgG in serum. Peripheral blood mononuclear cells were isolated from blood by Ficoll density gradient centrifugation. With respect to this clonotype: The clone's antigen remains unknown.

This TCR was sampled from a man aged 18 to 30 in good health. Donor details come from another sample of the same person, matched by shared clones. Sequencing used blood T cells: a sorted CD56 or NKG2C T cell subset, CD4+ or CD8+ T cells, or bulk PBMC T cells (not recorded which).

CDR3 protein: CASSRSTGGHSTNEKLFF. The rearranged chain carries TRBV6-1 and TRBJ1-4; the D gene TCRdb calls, TRBD1, cannot be checked with no DNA. From a lookup of the germline V gene, CDR1 and CDR2 are MNHNS and SASEGT. From the cysteine through the phenylalanine, the CDR3 covers 18 amino acids. No DNA sequence was recorded.